The sequence of this TCR beta chain was determined in a study of blood T cell repertoires in COVID-19. The CDR3 is 15 residues long. Per the germline V gene, CDR1 is SGHRS and CDR2 is YFSETQ. Trimming removed 0 bases at V and 3 bases at J, with 10 bases between. Per the original methods: Nucleated cell number was recorded as an estimate derived from reference gene primer amplification. Clones were sequenced by immunoSEQ multiplex PCR, and TCRdb holds only the in-frame ones, with some missing. The V and J calls and clone size were taken over from that table, and D and trimming were inferred from the DNA. The data show roughly 180,000 clones, roughly 84% seen once. One Seattle source followed patients from active infection through their disease course.

The gene calls are TRBV5-1 and TRBJ2-1; D uncertain. The sample was peripheral blood. This sequence was found in a woman in her forties with COVID-19, enrolled during active disease. Here the CDR3 DNA reads TGCGCCAGCAGCTTGGGGGCTCCCCTCTACAATGAGCAGTTCTTC. Encoded protein: CASSLGAPLYNEQFF.